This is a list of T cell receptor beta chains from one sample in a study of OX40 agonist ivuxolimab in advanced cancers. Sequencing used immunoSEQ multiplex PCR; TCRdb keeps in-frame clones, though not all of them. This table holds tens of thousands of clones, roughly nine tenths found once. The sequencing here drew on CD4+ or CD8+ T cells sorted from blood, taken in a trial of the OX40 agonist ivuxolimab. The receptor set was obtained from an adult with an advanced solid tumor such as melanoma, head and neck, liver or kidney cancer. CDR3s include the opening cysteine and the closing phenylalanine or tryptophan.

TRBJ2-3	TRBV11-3	CASGRGRGPSTDTQYF
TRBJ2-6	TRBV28	CASSSGIEANVLTF
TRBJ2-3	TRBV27	CASSLGQGGKGTDTQYF
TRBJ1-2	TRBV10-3	CASSRDQGDRGYTF
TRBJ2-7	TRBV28	CASSSSSNYEQYF
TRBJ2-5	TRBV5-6	CASSTGTVETQYF
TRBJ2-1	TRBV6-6	CASTNVSLKAQFF
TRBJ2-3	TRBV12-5	CASGLVLRAADTQYF
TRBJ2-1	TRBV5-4	CASSSSSQIEQFF
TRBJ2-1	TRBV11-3	CASSLREAYNEQFF
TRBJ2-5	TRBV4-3	CASSQDPLTGQETQYF
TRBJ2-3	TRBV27	CASSPSGYLADTQYF
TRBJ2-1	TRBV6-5	CASRRGLEGLNEQFF
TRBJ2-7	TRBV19	CAWGRGLDEQYF
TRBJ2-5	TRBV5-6	CASSLGRGYETQYF
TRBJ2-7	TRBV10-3	CAISEDRGYEQYF
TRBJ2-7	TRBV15	CATSREGGLYEQYF
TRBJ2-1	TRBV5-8	CASSFPGGAGVVHNEQFF
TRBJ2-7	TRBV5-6	CASSLGDSSYEQYF
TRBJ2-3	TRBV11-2	CASSLATISTDTQYF
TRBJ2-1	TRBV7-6	CASGGLLDNEQFF
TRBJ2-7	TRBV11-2	CASSLVAGGSPYEQYF
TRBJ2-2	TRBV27	CASSFNTGELFF
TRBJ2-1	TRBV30	CALGDSNYNEQFF
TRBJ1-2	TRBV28	CASSFDTDGYTF
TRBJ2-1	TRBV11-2	CASSWSGNEQFF
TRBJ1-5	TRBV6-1	CASSGHGGYQPQHF
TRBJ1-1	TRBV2	CASIDRGNTEAFF
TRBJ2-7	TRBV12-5	CASGGGSSYEQYF
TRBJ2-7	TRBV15	CATSRAGTSGSYEQYF
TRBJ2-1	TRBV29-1	CSVEGTGGSDEQFF
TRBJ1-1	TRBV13	CASSLGTGEEGTEAFF
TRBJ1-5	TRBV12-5	CASGFIGTDNQPQHF
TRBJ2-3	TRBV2	CASSKPAGRADTQYF
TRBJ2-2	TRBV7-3	CASSSRLGAKNTGELFF
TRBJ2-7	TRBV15	CATSRAPGLLNEQYF
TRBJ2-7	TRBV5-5	CASSLGSGTYEQYF
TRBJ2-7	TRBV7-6	CASSPGLSYEQYF
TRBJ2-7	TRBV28	CASSFPATELSSYEQYF
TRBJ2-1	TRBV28	CASRLPGLNEQFF